The 9 T cell receptor beta chains below all came from one sample that was sequenced in a study of beta chain features in type 1 diabetes. The authors reverse transcribed all of the isolated RNA, so sequencing captured expressed TCRB transcripts. TCRdb keeps only in-frame clones here, not all; method: immunoSEQ multiplex PCR. There are 200,000 to 250,000 clones in the sample; roughly 9.6% occur only once, and about 0.037% lies in the top ten. What was sequenced was naive CD4+ T cells from blood. These receptors all stem from a woman aged 18-35 years in good health.

The chain uses TRBV6-4 and TRBJ1-6, with no clear D. Germline CDR1 reads MRHNA; CDR2 reads SNTAGT. The V and J ends lost 0 bases and 8 bases respectively, with 5 bases between them. CDR3 length: 13 residues. The CDR3 protein is CASSDSEDSPLHF. The CDR3, as DNA: TGTGCCAGCAGTGACTCGGAGGATTCACCCCTCCACTTT.

This clone was detected a few times. V usage is TRBV6-1 and J usage is TRBJ2-1, with 7 bases fitting TRBD1. The CDR3 loop spans 13 amino acids. Looked up from germline, CDR1 is MNHNS and CDR2 is SASEGT. Trimming removed 6 bases from V and 6 bases from J; junction bases left unmatched: 5. The CDR3 spells CASREAGGNEQFF. The DNA for the CDR3 is TGTGCCAGCAGGGAGGCAGGGGGCAATGAGCAGTTCTTC.

The J gene is TRBJ1-5, the V gene TRBV5-6, with D uncertain. The CDR3 totals 14 residues. CDR1 is SGHDT and CDR2 is YYEEEE in the germline V gene. V lost 1 base, J lost 11 bases, and 16 bases lay in between. This chain's CDR3 is CASSLSGVEVAQHF. CDR3 bases: TGTGCCAGCAGCTTGAGTGGGGTGGAGGTAGCCCAGCATTTT. The entire variable domain, with the rest obtained from reference TRBV5-6 and TRBJ1-5, is as follows: DAGVTQSPTHLIKTRGQQVTLRCSPKSGHDTVSWYQQALGQGPQFIFQYYEEEERQRGNFPDRFSGHQFPNYSSELNVNALLLGDSALYLCASSLSGVEVAQHFGDGTRLSIL.

The chain uses TRBV6-5 and TRBJ2-1, with 13 bases aligning to TRBD2. This CDR3 is built from 14 residues. Trimming at V came to 6 bases and at J to 4 bases, leaving 0 bases not matched to a gene. Per the germline V gene, CDR1 is MNHEY and CDR2 is SVGAGI. CDR3 sequence: CASRGLAGYNEQFF. The CDR3 nucleotides are TGTGCCAGCAGGGGACTAGCGGGATACAATGAGCAGTTCTTC.

This clone was seen more than once but under ten times. This chain joins TRBV30 and TRBJ2-7; maybe TRBD2 (6 bases). CDR1 GTSNPN and CDR2 SVGIG come from the germline V gene (reference sequence). The CDR3 length is 15 residues. The V end lost 0 bases, the J end lost 3 bases, and 15 bases lay between the germline ends. Written as DNA, the CDR3 is TGTGCCTGGAGTGTATACGGTAGCGGCCTCTACGAGCAGTACTTC. Its protein product is CAWSVYGSGLYEQYF. The variable domain in full, with the rest retrieved from reference TRBV30 and TRBJ2-7, is SQTIHQWPATLVQPVGSPLSLECTVEGTSNPNLYWYRQAAGRGLQLLFYSVGIGQISSEVPQNLSASRPQDRQFILSSKKLLLSDSGFYLCAWSVYGSGLYEQYFGPGTRLTVT.

This clone has a handful of counts. The chain links TRBV7-8 to TRBJ2-7, with D maybe TRBD2 (6 bases). Germline lookup yields CDR1 SGHVS and CDR2 FQNEAQ. This CDR3 contains 13 residues. V gave up 5 bases and J gave up 6 bases, with 14 bases separating them. CDR3 nucleotide sequence: TGTGCCAGCAGCCCCCGGGCGGAGGGCGAGCAGTACTTC. It encodes CASSPRAEGEQYF.

This clone was found a few times. The genes are TRBV21-1 and TRBJ2-7; the DNA was not used to check the table's D call, TRBD2. TRBV21-1 is marked as a pseudogene. The CDR3 runs 14 residues. The CDR3 nucleotides are TGTGCCAGCAGCAACGTCGGGGTAAAAAGGCGGAAATACTTC. Its protein is CASSNVGVKRRKYF.

This chain connects TRBV27 to TRBJ2-5, with a tentative D call TRBD2 (6 bases). The CDR3 has 15 residues. CDR1 and CDR2 from the germline V gene are MNHEY and SMNVEV (reference sequence). Trimming cost V 2 bases and J 5 bases, with 15 bases left between them. CDR3 amino acids: CASSLLGPLAETQYF. The CDR3 nucleotides are TGTGCCAGCAGTTTACTGGGGCCCCTAGCGGAGACCCAGTACTTC.

This clone occurred a few times. This sequence joins TRBV5-1 and TRBJ2-1; no firm D call. V lost 0 bases to trimming and J lost 7 bases, with 5 bases between them. The CDR3 runs to 12 residues. Germline CDR1 is SGHRS and CDR2 is YFSETQ. For the CDR3, the DNA is TGCGCCAGCAGCTTGGCCTTGAATGAGCAGTTCTTC. It codes for CASSLALNEQFF. The full variable domain, rest sourced from reference TRBV5-1 and TRBJ2-1, is KAGVTQTPRYLIKTRGQQVTLSCSPISGHRSVSWYQQTPGQGLQFLFEYFSETQRNKGNFPGRFSGRQFSNSRSEMNVSTLELGDSALYLCASSLALNEQFFGPGTRLTVL.